The 16 T cell receptor beta chains given below trace back to one sample, sequenced in a study of blood T cells in healthy people across ages. A J-beta primer mix and a sample-barcoded 5' primer were used in a second PCR of roughly 7 to 12 cycles. TCRdb reprocessed the 5' RACE reads with MiXCR, giving one entry per CDR3 protein. Found here are more than 650,000 distinct CDR3 sequences, about 20% of them singletons; the top ten hold 22%. The sample comprised blood. These receptors were obtained from a man aged 70-80 years in good health.

The chain joins TRBV10-3 to TRBJ2-3, with 9 bases fitting TRBD2. This CDR3 spans 15 amino acids. Germline V gene lookup returns CDR1 ENHRY and CDR2 SYGVKD. The ends lost 3 bases at V and 5 bases at J; junction bases unmatched: 6. The CDR3 loop is CAISDVGLAQDTQYF. DNA of the CDR3: TGTGCCATCAGTGACGTGGGACTAGCACAAGATACGCAGTATTTT.

V is TRBV18 and J is TRBJ1-5; 8 positions agree with TRBD1. The germline V gene encodes CDR1 KGHSH and CDR2 LQKENI. The CDR3 loop spans 16 amino acids. V shed 2 bases, J shed 7 bases, and the junction held 10 bases outside the gene matches. The CDR3 protein is CASSPISRGPGQPQHF. CDR3 nucleotides: TGTGCCAGCTCACCAATCAGCAGGGGGCCGGGGCAGCCCCAGCATTTT.

This clonotype has a handful of counts. The chain recombines TRBV20-1 with TRBJ2-1; TRBD1 agrees at 7 bases. Germline V gives CDR1 DFQATT, CDR2 SNEGSKA (reference sequence). The V and J ends lost 5 bases and 8 bases, in that order; junction bases with no gene match: 9. The CDR3 extends over 13 amino acids. The CDR3 spells CSAPRQGKDEQFF. The CDR3 DNA reads as TGCAGTGCTCCCCGACAGGGTAAGGATGAGCAGTTCTTC.

The table lists this clonotype with a few counts. This chain joins TRBV6-5 and TRBJ2-3; either TRBD1 or TRBD2 may fit D (5 bases each). Looked up from germline, CDR1 is MNHEY and CDR2 is SVGAGI. The CDR3 covers 14 residues. The V gene lost 6 bases and the J gene lost 2 bases, with 12 bases spanning the gap. The CDR3 nucleotides read TGTGCCAGCAGGGCCGAGGGGATCACAGATACGCAGTATTTT. It encodes CASRAEGITDTQYF.

The chain recombines TRBV20-1 with TRBJ2-1; D gene unclear. The CDR3 loop spans 13 amino acids. Trimming cost V 1 base and J 1 base, with 5 bases left between them. The germline gives CDR1 DFQATT, CDR2 SNEGSKA (reference sequence). The CDR3 DNA is TGCAGTGCTAGAGTTGCATCCTACAATGAGCAGTTCTTC. Amino acid sequence: CSARVASYNEQFF.

This clonotype was observed a handful of times. This chain joins TRBV11-2 and TRBJ1-2; no reliable D call. The germline gives CDR1 SGHAT, CDR2 FQNNGV. The CDR3 sequence is 13 residues long. Trimming removed 4 bases at V and 3 bases at J, with 9 bases between. The CDR3 protein is CASSSESYYGYTF. CDR3 nucleotide sequence: TGTGCCAGCAGCTCGGAGAGCTACTATGGCTACACCTTC.

The V gene is TRBV3-1, the J gene TRBJ2-2; 8 positions match TRBD2. Germline trimming cut 7 bases from V and 2 bases from J; bases unmatched to any gene: 3. Per the germline V gene, CDR1 is LGHDT and CDR2 is YNNKEL (reference sequence). The CDR3 contains 14 residues. The CDR3 DNA reads TGTGCCAGCAAGCGGGGGCCCAACACCGGGGAGCTGTTTTTT. It specifies CASKRGPNTGELFF.

This chain joins TRBV29-1 and TRBJ2-3; TRBD2 aligns across 9 bases. The V gene end was trimmed by 0 bases and the J gene end by 3 bases; junction bases not matched to a gene: 4. Germline-derived CDR1 and CDR2 are SQVTM and ANQGSEA. CDR3 length: 15 residues. The CDR3 coding sequence is TGCAGCGTTGAAGATCAGGCGGGAGGGACAGATACGCAGTATTTT. Its protein is CSVEDQAGGTDTQYF.

V is TRBV5-1 and J is TRBJ2-5; 10 nucleotides agree with TRBD2. This CDR3 is 14 amino acids long. Germline CDR1 reads SGHRS; CDR2 reads YFSETQ. Germline trimming cut 7 bases from V and 3 bases from J; bases unmatched to any gene: 6. DNA for the CDR3: TGCGCCAGCCAAGATACTAGCGGGGAAGAGACCCAGTACTTC. Translating gives CASQDTSGEETQYF.

The table lists this clonotype with a few counts. This chain links TRBV7-9 with TRBJ1-2; D unresolved. Germline V gives CDR1 SEHNR, CDR2 FQNEAQ (reference sequence). The CDR3 consists of 14 residues. V lost 5 bases and J 4 bases, leaving 14 bases between the germline ends. The CDR3 loop is CASSSGDGIYGYTF. The CDR3 nucleotides read TGTGCCAGCAGCAGTGGGGATGGTATCTATGGCTACACCTTC.

The table lists this clonotype with a few counts. The chain links TRBV12-3 or TRBV12-4 to TRBJ2-4; either TRBD1 or TRBD2 may fit D (5 bases each). CDR3 length: 16 amino acids. V shed 5 bases and J shed 6 bases, with 20 bases lying between them. CDR3 bases: TGTGCCAGCAGTCCAGGGACGGAGACCCTCGGAAACATTCAGTACTTC. It codes for CASSPGTETLGNIQYF.

This clonotype was seen a few times. The genes are TRBV5-6 and TRBJ1-2; D is unclear. CDR1 SGHDT and CDR2 YYEEEE come from the germline V gene. V lost 3 bases, J lost 5 bases, and 11 bases lay in between. The CDR3 is 13 amino acids. The CDR3 spells CASSSDGRYGYTF. The CDR3 DNA follows: TGTGCCAGCAGCTCGGACGGTAGATATGGCTACACCTTC.

The J gene is TRBJ1-3, the V gene TRBV5-1; D unresolved. The CDR3 extends over 14 amino acids. V gave up 4 bases and J gave up 0 bases, with 8 bases separating them. Germline V gene lookup returns CDR1 SGHRS and CDR2 YFSETQ. The CDR3 DNA is TGCGCCAGCAGCCCGTATAGCTCTGGAAACACCATATATTTT. Its protein product is CASSPYSSGNTIYF.

The table lists this clonotype with a few counts. V and J are TRBV20-1 and TRBJ2-2; weak D call: TRBD1 (6 bases). V shed 4 bases and J shed 3 bases, with 9 bases lying between them. Looked up from germline, CDR1 is DFQATT and CDR2 is SNEGSKA (reference sequence). This CDR3 comprises 13 residues. The DNA for the CDR3 is TGCAGTGCTATACAGGGTTACACCGGGGAGCTGTTTTTT. The encoded protein is CSAIQGYTGELFF.

This clonotype has just a few counts. The chain couples TRBV29-1 to TRBJ2-3, with 7 bases matching TRBD2. The junction had 10 bases not matched to a gene; V was cut back by 2 bases and J by 2 bases. The CDR3 length is 16 residues. The V gene's germline CDR1 is SQVTM and CDR2 ANQGSEA. CDR3 in amino acids: CSVERTGGGYTDTQYF. The CDR3 nucleotides read TGCAGCGTTGAACGTACTGGGGGGGGATACACAGATACGCAGTATTTT.

V and J are TRBV29-1 and TRBJ2-3; 12 bases are shared with TRBD2. This CDR3 has 16 residues. V trimming: 4 bases; J trimming: 0 bases; junction bases outside the gene matches: 5. Germline lookup yields CDR1 SQVTM and CDR2 ANQGSEA. The CDR3, as DNA: TGCAGCGTTGGTCTAGCGGGAGGGTCTAGCACAGATACGCAGTATTTT. As protein: CSVGLAGGSSTDTQYF.